Each of the 32 T cell receptor beta chains below was sequenced from the same sample in a study of cytomegalovirus exposure and HLA in healthy donors. Amplification used 60 Vbeta primers and 13 Jbeta primers. The protocol was immunoSEQ multiplex PCR, while the TCRdb copy is restricted to in-frame clones and leaves out a portion. The repertoire holds approximately 50,000 clones, with approximately 83% as singletons. Sequencing was carried out using PBMCs. These receptors came from a man between 25 and 39 years old in good health and CMV-seronegative.

The chain joins TRBV5-5 to TRBJ1-2, with D tentatively TRBD1 (5 bases). The CDR3 length is 14 residues. The V end was cut by 4 bases, the J end by 3 bases, with 13 bases between. Per germline, CDR1 SGHKS and CDR2 YYEKEE (reference sequence). This chain's CDR3 is CASSPRGRDYGYTF. CDR3 coding DNA: TGTGCCAGCAGCCCCCGGGGGAGAGACTATGGCTACACCTTC.

V usage is TRBV5-1 and J usage is TRBJ2-3; D may be TRBD2 (5 bases). CDR3 length: 14 amino acids. V lost 4 bases and J 2 bases, leaving 11 bases between the germline ends. CDR1 SGHRS and CDR2 YFSETQ come from the germline V gene. CDR3 sequence: CASSLDGLTDTQYF. The DNA of the CDR3 is TGCGCCAGCAGCCTGGACGGACTCACAGATACGCAGTATTTT.

CDR3 coding DNA: TGTGCCAGCAGTGAGCGAGCGGGAGAAGGAGAGACCCAGTACTTC. Protein sequence: CASSERAGEGETQYF. This chain uses TRBV6-4 with TRBJ2-5; 8 bases fit TRBD2. The CDR3 contains 15 residues. Germline CDR1 MRHNA, CDR2 SNTAGT. V dropped 3 bases and J dropped 4; count of bases not matched to a gene: 7.

This clone was seen once. The chain uses TRBV4-2 and TRBJ1-2; D not certain. The CDR3 loop spans 14 amino acids. Germline loops: CDR1 LGHNA, CDR2 YNFKEQ. Between the trimmed V and J ends, which lost 1 base and 3 bases, there was a span of 9 bases. For the CDR3, the DNA is TGTGCCAGCAGCCAAGGGCCCCTAGACTATGGCTACACCTTC. Its translation: CASSQGPLDYGYTF.

This rearrangement joins TRBV7-2 to TRBJ2-2; 11 bases agree with TRBD2. Germline lookup yields CDR1 SGHTA and CDR2 FQGNSA. The trim removed 0 bases at V and 6 bases at J, leaving 0 bases unmatched. This CDR3 has 15 residues. CDR3 sequence reads: CASSLALAGAGELFF. CDR3 nucleotide sequence: TGTGCCAGCAGCTTAGCACTAGCGGGGGCCGGGGAGCTGTTTTTT.

The rearrangement joins TRBV7-9 to TRBJ2-2, with D maybe TRBD1 (6 bases). CDR3 size: 14 residues. Germline lookup yields CDR1 SEHNR and CDR2 FQNEAQ (reference sequence). V was trimmed by 5 bases and J by 5 bases, leaving 12 bases between them. The CDR3 DNA sequence: TGTGCCAGCAGCCCCCAGGGGTATACCGGGGAGCTGTTTTTT. As protein: CASSPQGYTGELFF.

This chain uses TRBV5-1 with TRBJ1-1; possible D gene TRBD1, 5 bases. V lost 10 bases and J lost 3, with 19 bases in between. The CDR3 is made up of 14 amino acids. The V gene's germline CDR1 is SGHRS and CDR2 YFSETQ. In DNA form, the CDR3 reads TGCGCCGGACGAAGAAGCGGGGACGACACTGAAGCTTTCTTT. It encodes CAGRRSGDDTEAFF. Looking up the rest from reference TRBV5-1 and TRBJ1-1 gives the full variable domain: KAGVTQTPRYLIKTRGQQVTLSCSPISGHRSVSWYQQTPGQGLQFLFEYFSETQRNKGNFPGRFSGRQFSNSRSEMNVSTLELGDSALYLCAGRRSGDDTEAFFGQGTRLTVV.

On this clone itself: The junction shows a germline mismatch at one end, possibly a read error. The chain combines TRBV7-9 with TRBJ1-1; D gene uncertain. The V gene's germline CDR1 is SEHNR and CDR2 FQNEAQ (reference sequence). The CDR3 runs 14 residues. The CDR3: CSSSLEGAVTEAFF. DNA of the CDR3: TGTTCCAGCAGCTTAGAAGGAGCTGTCACTGAAGCTTTCTTT. The full variable domain, with the rest looked up from reference TRBV7-9 and TRBJ1-1, is DTGVSQNPRHKITKRGQNVTFRCDPISEHNRLYWYRQTLGQGPEFLTYFQNEAQLEKSRLLSDRFSAERPKGSFSTLEIQRTEQGDSAMYLCSSSLEGAVTEAFFGQGTRLTVV.

The CDR3 here is CASSLAASGSTDTQYF. The CDR3 DNA reads TGCGCCAGCAGCTTGGCGGCTAGCGGGAGCACAGATACGCAGTATTTT. This sequence joins TRBV5-1 and TRBJ2-3, with 8 bases fitting TRBD2. The germline gives CDR1 SGHRS, CDR2 YFSETQ. The junction had 3 bases not matched to a gene; V was cut back by 0 bases and J by 0 bases. There are 16 residues in the CDR3.

The chain combines TRBV7-8 with TRBJ2-1, with 13 bases that match TRBD2. The germline gives CDR1 SGHVS, CDR2 FQNEAQ. CDR3 length: 15 amino acids. Trimming removed 5 bases from V and 7 bases from J; junction bases left unmatched: 5. The chain's CDR3 is CASSTSGRGTNEQFF. The CDR3 bases are TGTGCCAGCAGCACTAGCGGGAGGGGTACGAATGAGCAGTTCTTC.

V and J are TRBV5-4 and TRBJ1-3, with 7 bases matching TRBD1. CDR3 length: 16 amino acids. Germline V gives CDR1 SGHNT, CDR2 YYREEE (reference sequence). Trimming cost V 9 bases and J 0 bases; bases outside gene matches: 12. Here the CDR3 DNA reads TGTGCCACCCACCTCCAGGGGGTCGACTCTGGAAACACCATATATTTT. Its protein product is CATHLQGVDSGNTIYF.

This clone was detected once. At one of its ends the junction is not consistent with the germline gene, which may arise from a read error. CDR3 nucleotides: TGTTCCAGCAGCGACCGGGCTGAAGCTTTCTTT. It is translated as CSSSDRAEAFF. The gene calls are TRBV7-9 and TRBJ1-1; D gene unclear. This CDR3 region has 11 residues. Per germline, CDR1 SEHNR and CDR2 FQNEAQ (reference sequence).

This chain connects TRBV9 to TRBJ2-3; D perhaps matches TRBD2 (5 bases). This CDR3 is built from 15 residues. Germline assignment: CDR1 SGDLS and CDR2 YYNGEE. The ends were cut back, 0 bases at V and 1 base at J, with 9 bases in the middle. The CDR3 DNA reads TGTGCCAGCAGCGTAGTTAAAGCGGGCACAGATACGCAGTATTTT. This sequence encodes CASSVVKAGTDTQYF.

The CDR3 spells CASSRRENTGELFF. The CDR3, as DNA: TGTGCCAGTAGTCGACGGGAGAACACCGGGGAGCTGTTTTTT. The genes are TRBV19 and TRBJ2-2; D is perhaps TRBD2 (5 bases). V was shortened by 5 bases and J by 1 base, with 8 bases between the two germline ends. CDR1 and CDR2 from the germline V gene are LNHDA and SQIVND (reference sequence). This CDR3 is 14 amino acids long.

The V gene is TRBV28, the J gene TRBJ2-7; 7 positions agree with TRBD2. This CDR3 contains 15 residues. Trimming removed 7 bases from V and 3 bases from J; junction bases left unmatched: 12. Germline CDR1 and CDR2: MDHEN and SYDVKM. This chain's CDR3 is CASNNGASGYYEQYF. Written as DNA, the CDR3 is TGTGCCAGCAACAATGGGGCTAGCGGTTACTACGAGCAGTACTTC.

The genes are TRBV2 and TRBJ1-6, with a weak D call TRBD1 (6 bases). The CDR3 has 15 amino acids. The V end lost 2 bases, the J end lost 10 bases, and 15 bases lay between the germline ends. CDR1 SNHLY and CDR2 FYNNEI come from the germline V gene. In DNA form, the CDR3 reads TGTGCCAGCAGTGAATCATCGGCAGGGGTCTCACCCCTCCACTTT. It is translated as CASSESSAGVSPLHF.

The chain carries TRBV9 and TRBJ2-3; no clear D gene. The CDR3 length is 12 residues. V lost 6 bases, J lost 1 base, and 6 bases lay in between. Germline lookup yields CDR1 SGDLS and CDR2 YYNGEE. The DNA of the CDR3 is TGTGCCAGCAACGGTGGCACAGATACGCAGTATTTT. Protein: CASNGGTDTQYF.

Here the CDR3 reads CAWTGGLGNQPQHF. The CDR3 bases are TGTGCCTGGACAGGGGGCCTTGGCAATCAGCCCCAGCATTTT. This sequence joins TRBV30 and TRBJ1-5; 8 bases align to TRBD1. CDR1 and CDR2 (germline): GTSNPN, SVGIG (reference sequence). V shed 4 bases, J shed 2 bases, and the junction held 4 bases outside the gene matches. The length of the CDR3 is 14 residues.

The chain uses TRBV15 and TRBJ2-5; 10 bases match TRBD1. The CDR3 is made up of 14 amino acids. CDR1 and CDR2 (germline): LNHNV, YYDKDF (reference sequence). Losses at the gene ends were 3 bases for V and 5 bases for J; bases not matched to a gene: 3. The CDR3 protein is CATSRTGGVETQYF. The CDR3 nucleotides read TGTGCCACCAGCAGGACAGGGGGCGTGGAGACCCAGTACTTC.

The chain uses TRBV10-3 and TRBJ2-1; 9 positions agree with TRBD2. The CDR3 runs to 19 residues. Trimming removed 0 bases from V and 7 bases from J; junction bases left unmatched: 16. Germline V gene sequence: CDR1 ENHRY, CDR2 SYGVKD. CDR3 sequence reads: CAISESLRSPSGELNEQFF. The CDR3 DNA is TGTGCCATCAGTGAGTCTCTCCGCAGTCCTAGCGGGGAGTTGAATGAGCAGTTCTTC.

DNA of the CDR3: TGTGCCAGCAGCTTAGATCGCGGGGGAGAAGCCTACGAGCAGTACTTC. Its translation: CASSLDRGGEAYEQYF. The chain joins TRBV11-2 to TRBJ2-7; 7 bases match TRBD2. The trim removed 0 bases at V and 2 bases at J, leaving 7 bases unmatched. This CDR3 is 16 amino acids long. Germline CDR1 SGHAT, CDR2 FQNNGV.

The gene calls are TRBV9 and TRBJ2-2, with D perhaps matching TRBD1 (6 bases). Germline values: CDR1 SGDLS, CDR2 YYNGEE. Trimming cost V 3 bases and J 4 bases, with 13 bases left between them. The CDR3 consists of 15 residues. The CDR3 spells CASSAGHRGTGELFF. Here the CDR3 DNA reads TGTGCCAGCAGCGCGGGACACCGAGGCACCGGGGAGCTGTTTTTT.

The chain recombines TRBV6-6 with TRBJ1-1; TRBD1 matches at 7 bases. Unmatched junction bases numbered 2, after V lost 5 bases and J lost 2 bases. The CDR3 runs 13 residues. CDR1 is MNHNY and CDR2 is SVGAGI in the germline V gene (reference sequence). In DNA, the CDR3 is TGTGCCAGCAGTGACAGGGAAAACACTGAAGCTTTCTTT. Protein sequence: CASSDRENTEAFF.

The chain uses TRBV7-2 and TRBJ2-7, with 13 nucleotides matching TRBD2. Germline CDR1 SGHTA, CDR2 FQGNSA. The CDR3 has 15 amino acids. V was pared by 2 bases and J by 3 bases, with 1 base of the junction left unmatched. The CDR3 spells CASSLRLAGGYEQYF. The CDR3 nucleotides are TGTGCCAGCAGCTTAAGACTAGCGGGGGGCTACGAGCAGTACTTC.

The V gene is TRBV6-1, the J gene TRBJ1-1; D uncertain. This CDR3 has 14 residues. V was clipped by 7 bases and J by 3 bases, with 15 bases between them. Germline V gene lookup returns CDR1 MNHNS and CDR2 SASEGT. The CDR3 loop reads CASNQPGMDTEAFF. The CDR3 nucleotides are TGTGCCAGCAACCAACCCGGGATGGACACTGAAGCTTTCTTT.

This clone was detected only once. The rearrangement uses TRBV5-6 and TRBJ2-1, with 11 bases aligning to TRBD2. V shed 3 bases and J 7 bases; nucleotides not matched to a gene: 9. The CDR3 is made up of 16 amino acids. Germline-derived CDR1 and CDR2 are SGHDT and YYEEEE. Here the CDR3 DNA reads TGTGCCAGCAGCTGGGGTACTAGCGGGAGTTTTAATGAGCAGTTCTTC. Translated, it gives CASSWGTSGSFNEQFF.

This sequence joins TRBV11-2 and TRBJ2-3; 8 bases agree with TRBD2. The CDR3 loop spans 13 amino acids. Germline V gene lookup returns CDR1 SGHAT and CDR2 FQNNGV. V trimming: 1 base; J trimming: 6 bases; junction bases outside the gene matches: 0. CDR3 nucleotide sequence: TGTGCCAGCAGCTTAGGGACTAGCGATACGCAGTATTTT. Translation: CASSLGTSDTQYF.

The rearrangement uses TRBV9 and TRBJ2-7; 9 nucleotides align to TRBD1. J was trimmed by 7 bases and V by 4 bases; bases with no gene match: 6. Germline CDR1 is SGDLS and CDR2 is YYNGEE. This CDR3 has 13 residues. The CDR3 spells CASSLTGGWEQYF. The CDR3 DNA reads as TGTGCCAGCAGCCTTACAGGGGGCTGGGAGCAGTACTTC.

This rearrangement joins TRBV2 to TRBJ2-5; no clear D gene. Trimming took 8 bases from V and 2 from J, leaving 6 bases between them. The CDR3 is 11 amino acids. Germline assignment: CDR1 SNHLY and CDR2 FYNNEI. The CDR3 DNA reads as TGTGCCAGCGTCCAACAAGAGACCCAGTACTTC. Amino acid sequence: CASVQQETQYF.

The CDR3: CASSSPGAGNEQFF. The CDR3 DNA reads as TGCGCCAGCAGCTCACCTGGGGCTGGGAATGAGCAGTTCTTC. The chain employs TRBV4-1 and TRBJ2-1, with a tentative D call TRBD1 (5 bases). This CDR3 has 14 residues. CDR1 and CDR2 from the germline V gene are MGHRA and YSYEKL. Trimming removed 5 bases from V and 7 bases from J, with 15 bases in between.

This clone was counted a single time. The chain combines TRBV10-3 with TRBJ1-4; 10 bases are a match to TRBD1. V was clipped by 4 bases and J by 7 bases; unmatched bases: 3. The germline CDR1 and CDR2 sequences are ENHRY and SYGVKD. CDR3 size: 14 residues. The CDR3 here is CAISATGGVEKLFF. The CDR3 DNA is TGTGCCATCAGTGCGACAGGGGGCGTTGAAAAACTGTTTTTT.

The chain joins TRBV6-1 to TRBJ1-2; no clear D. The CDR3 contains 14 residues. CDR1 is MNHNS, CDR2 SASEGT, per germline. The V and J ends lost 3 bases and 8 bases respectively, with 16 bases between them. The CDR3 is CASSEAPGQRGYTF. The CDR3 bases are TGTGCCAGCAGTGAGGCACCGGGCCAGCGGGGCTACACCTTC.